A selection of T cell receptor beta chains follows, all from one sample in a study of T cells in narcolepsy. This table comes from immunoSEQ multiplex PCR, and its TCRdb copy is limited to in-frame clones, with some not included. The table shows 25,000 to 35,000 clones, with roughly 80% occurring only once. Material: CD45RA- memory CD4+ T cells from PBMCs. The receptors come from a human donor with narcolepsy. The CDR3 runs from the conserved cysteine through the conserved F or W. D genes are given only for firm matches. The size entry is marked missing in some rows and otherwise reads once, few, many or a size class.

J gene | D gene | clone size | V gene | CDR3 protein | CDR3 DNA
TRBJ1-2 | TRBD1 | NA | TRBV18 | CASSTLSGTEGGYTF | TGTGCCAGCTCAACCCTCTCCGGGACAGAGGGCGGCTACACCTTC
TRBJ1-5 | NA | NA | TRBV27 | CASGSRLGGAYQPQHF | TGTGCCAGCGGCTCCCGTTTGGGGGGAGCGTATCAGCCCCAGCATTTT
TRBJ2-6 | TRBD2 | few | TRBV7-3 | CASSSPGGGRSGANVLTF | TGTGCCAGCAGCTCCCCCGGGGGGGGTAGATCCGGGGCCAACGTCCTGACTTTC
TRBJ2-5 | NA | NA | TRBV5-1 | CASSLDVYQETQYF | TGCGCCAGCAGCTTGGATGTATACCAAGAGACCCAGTACTTC
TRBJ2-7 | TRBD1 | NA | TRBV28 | CASKSPGQLTTLTYEQYF | TGTGCCAGCAAATCTCCGGGACAGTTGACGACCTTGACCTACGAGCAGTACTTC
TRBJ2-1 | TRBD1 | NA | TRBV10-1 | CASSRSPGGVGYNEQFF | TGCGCCAGCAGCAGATCCCCAGGGGGCGTGGGGTACAATGAGCAGTTCTTC
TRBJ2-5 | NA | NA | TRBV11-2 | CASSVTGPSFQYF | TGTGCCAGCAGCGTAACGGGACCCTCTTTCCAGTACTTC
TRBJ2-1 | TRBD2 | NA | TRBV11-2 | CASSLEPSRLAAYNEQFF | TGTGCCAGCAGCTTAGAACCTTCGAGGCTAGCGGCTTACAATGAGCAGTTCTTC
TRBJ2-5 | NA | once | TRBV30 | CAWSPAPVETQYF | TGTGCCTGGAGTCCGGCCCCGGTAGAGACCCAGTACTTC
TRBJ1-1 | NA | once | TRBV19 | CASSIGGSGRATEAFF | TGTGCCAGTAGTATCGGAGGGTCAGGGCGAGCCACTGAAGCTTTCTTT
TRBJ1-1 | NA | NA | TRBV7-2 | CASSLGSAGAAFF | TGTGCCAGCAGCTTAGGTTCGGCAGGGGCAGCTTTCTTT
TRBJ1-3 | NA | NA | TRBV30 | CAWSVVGGNTIYF | TGTGCCTGGAGTGTCGTAGGAGGAAACACCATATATTTT
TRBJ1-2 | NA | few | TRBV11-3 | CASSQREDHPYGYTF | TGTGCCAGCAGCCAGAGGGAGGATCACCCCTATGGCTACACCTTC
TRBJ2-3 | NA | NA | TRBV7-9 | CASRGEDTQYF | TGTGCCAGCAGAGGGGAAGATACGCAGTATTTT
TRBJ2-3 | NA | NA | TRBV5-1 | CASSLRGVGSDTQYF | TGCGCCAGCAGCCTTCGAGGGGTTGGGTCAGATACGCAGTATTTT
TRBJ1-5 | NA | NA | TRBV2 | CASSDRTGGNQPQHF | TGTGCCAGCAGTGACCGGACGGGGGGCAATCAGCCCCAGCATTTT
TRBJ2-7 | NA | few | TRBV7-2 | CASSPRGGRFNEQYF | TGTGCCAGCAGCCCCAGGGGCGGGAGATTCAACGAGCAGTACTTC
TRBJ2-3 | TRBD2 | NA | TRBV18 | CASSTSGITDTQYF | TGTGCCAGCTCAACTAGCGGGATTACAGATACGCAGTATTTT
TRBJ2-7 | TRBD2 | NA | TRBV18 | CASSRLAAYEQYF | TGTGCCAGCTCACGACTAGCGGCCTACGAGCAGTACTTC
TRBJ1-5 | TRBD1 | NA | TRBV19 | CASSMSGTGLKNQPQHF | TGTGCCAGTAGTATGTCCGGGACAGGGTTAAAAAATCAGCCCCAGCATTTT
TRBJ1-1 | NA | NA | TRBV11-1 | CASSSVGRVGTEAFF | TGTGCCAGCAGCTCCGTGGGTCGGGTGGGCACTGAAGCTTTCTTT
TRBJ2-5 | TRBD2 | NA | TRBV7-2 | CASSSQGTSVWTQYF | TGTGCCAGCAGCTCCCAAGGGACTAGCGTTTGGACCCAGTACTTC
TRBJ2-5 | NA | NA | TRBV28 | CASSPKTGRETQYF | TGTGCCAGCAGTCCAAAGACAGGTCGAGAGACCCAGTACTTC
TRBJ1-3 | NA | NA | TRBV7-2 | CASSLSIPSGNTIYF | TGTGCCAGCAGCCTGTCCATCCCCTCTGGAAACACCATATATTTT
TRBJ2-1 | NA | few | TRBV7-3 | CASSPGRVGSIVNEQFF | TGTGCCAGCAGCCCGGGTCGGGTCGGGAGTATCGTAAATGAGCAGTTCTTC
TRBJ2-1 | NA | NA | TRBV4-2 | CASSRTFDSYNEQFF | TGTGCCAGCAGCAGAACTTTCGATTCCTACAATGAGCAGTTCTTC
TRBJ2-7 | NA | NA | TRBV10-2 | CASQRAGAAYEQYF | TGCGCCAGCCAAAGAGCGGGCGCCGCCTACGAGCAGTACTTC
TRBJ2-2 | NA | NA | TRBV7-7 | CASSLDQGPTDTGELFF | TGTGCCAGCAGCTTAGATCAGGGTCCCACTGACACCGGGGAGCTGTTTTTT
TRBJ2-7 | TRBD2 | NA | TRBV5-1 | CASSPGLAGGPQSQQYF | TGCGCCAGCAGCCCCGGACTAGCGGGAGGGCCTCAATCCCAGCAGTACTTC
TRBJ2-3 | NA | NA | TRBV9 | CASSALSTTDTQYF | TGTGCCAGCAGCGCCTTATCAACCACAGATACGCAGTATTTT